This entry describes one T cell receptor (beta chain). The CDR3 is 18 amino acids. J gave up 1 base and V 3 bases, and 11 bases lay outside the gene matches. Germline V gene sequence: CDR1 MDHEN, CDR2 SYDVKM. Clones were read by immunoSEQ multiplex PCR, and TCRdb kept only the in-frame ones, dropping some. This sample has some 2.3 million clones, with roughly 93% found just once. This sample was taken from a study of shared clonotypes between healthy human individuals. Sequenced material: naive CD4+ T cells from PBMCs. The subset was: CD45RA+ positively selected. The V call is TRBV28, the J call TRBJ2-1; TRBD2 matches 8 bases. The sequence was collected from a man aged 18-30 years in good health. Some clones in this sample may be carry-over from other donors' samples. This chain's CDR3 is CASSFPPLAGSSYNEQFF. DNA of the CDR3: TGTGCCAGCAGTTTCCCCCCCTTAGCGGGATCGTCCTACAATGAGCAGTTCTTC.